This T cell receptor (beta chain) originates from a study of regulatory T cells in long-lasting Graves disease (dated by TCRdb to the early 2020s). About the full investigation: To count as having persistent Graves' disease, a patient had to have received antithyroid drug treatment for over 5 years with TSH receptor autoantibodies remaining persistently positive. Persistent Graves' disease patients were compared with newly diagnosed Graves' disease patients by peripheral blood TCR sequencing and RNA sequencing. The study took place in China and was registered as a clinical trial. A total of around 33 samples were covered by TCR sequencing, comprising around 13 persistent and some 20 newly diagnosed Graves' disease patients. On average, persistent Graves' disease patients in the clinical cohort had been on antithyroid drugs for approximately ten years.

This clonotype appeared many times. Its antigen remains unidentified. No clone much larger than this one lies a single base away; base qualities are absent. Library preparation employed multiplex PCR. TCRdb records Illumina HiSeq 4000 as the sequencer. TCR beta libraries were built with iRepertoire HTBI primers and Arm-PCR amplification of CDR3 regions. Gel purification was performed on PCR products prior to sequencing. Per the source publication's procedure: Across samples, 55 to 80 TRBV and roughly 13 TRBJ segments were identified and used for gene usage analysis of CDR3 amino acid clonotypes. COPE and FqMerger were used to merge the filtered high-quality paired reads into contigs. Contigs were aligned with BLAST to IMGT TRBV, TRBD and TRBJ reference genes, and CDR3 was defined per IMGT. Any clonotype with a frequency above 0.1% was counted as a highly expanded clone. Repertoire diversity was measured by Shannon entropy, and V-J evenness by the Gini coefficient. Public clonotypes were defined as clonotypes shared by more than one individual. TCRdb reran the public reads through fastp at Q25 and MiXCR, keeping productive beta chains. Identical CDR3 protein sequences are pooled into one entry, listed with their most common genes and DNA. Here the V and J calls rest on TCRdb's processing, not on the authors' analysis. In all, the sample holds about 460,000 distinct CDR3 sequences, and around a fifth of those were seen once. Approximately 14% of the sample comes from the top ten.

The CDR3 contains 12 residues, cysteine and phenylalanine counted. The entry retains the CDR3 DNA only, 36 bases that are in frame from base 1. V loses 8 bases of germline sequence and J loses 2 bases, and the interval between the two ends is 13 bases. CDR1 is given as SQVTM and CDR2 as ANQGSEA, both from the germline V gene. The meaning of the sample's time point label: persistent/refractory GD, antithyroid drugs over 5 years with positive TRAb. For both TCR sequencing and RNA sequencing, RNA was extracted from PBMCs using TRIzol. Graves' disease was diagnosed according to American Thyroid Association guidelines. Recruitment of patients was carried out at an endocrinology department in Xi'an, China. Each patient gave approximately 10 milliliters of peripheral blood, collected in an EDTA anticoagulant tube. PBMCs were isolated by Ficoll Paque Plus density gradient separation without further T cell sorting. An Agilent 2100 Bioanalyzer and agarose gel were used to check RNA quality, while a NanoDrop 2000 measured RNA concentration.

The full study reports these points: The study examined only peripheral blood because the primary lesion, thyroid tissue, could not be accessed. Persistent patients shared more public clonotypes among themselves (around 2,700) than newly diagnosed patients did (over 950). Lower TCR Shannon entropy and fewer highly expanded clones were observed in persistent Graves' disease patients than in newly diagnosed patients, which suggested clonal expansion. The small sample size was acknowledged by the authors as a limitation that may reduce accuracy. Persistent disease showed preferential use of TRBV28, TRBJ1-2 and TRBJ2-5, whereas newly diagnosed disease favored TRBV20-1 and TRBJ2-1. Sequencing and analysis were restricted to the TCR beta chain.

The chain is assembled from TRBV29-1 and TRBJ2-7; no D gene can be assigned with confidence. Sample: peripheral blood mononuclear cells (PBMCs), taken when the disease was refractory, from a patient treated with antithyroid drugs. The TCR originated in a female donor with Graves disease. The nucleotides are TGCAGCCCTGGGAAGGGCCCCTACGAGCAGTACTTC. Its amino acids are CSPGKGPYEQYF.